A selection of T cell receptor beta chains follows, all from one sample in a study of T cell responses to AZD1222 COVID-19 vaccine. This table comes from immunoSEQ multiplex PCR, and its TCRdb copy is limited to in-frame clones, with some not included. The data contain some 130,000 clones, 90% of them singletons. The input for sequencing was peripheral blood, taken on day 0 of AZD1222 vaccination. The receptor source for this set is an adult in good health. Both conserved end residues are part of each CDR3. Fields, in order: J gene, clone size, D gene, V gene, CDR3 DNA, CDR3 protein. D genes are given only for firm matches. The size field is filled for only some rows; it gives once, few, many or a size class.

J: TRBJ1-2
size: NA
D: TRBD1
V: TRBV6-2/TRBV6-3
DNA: TGTGCCAGCAGTTACACTCAGACAGGGGACTATGGCTACACCTTC
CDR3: CASSYTQTGDYGYTF

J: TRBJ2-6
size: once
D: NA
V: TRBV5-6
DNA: TGTGCCAGCAGCTTGGCCGAGACCTACTCTGGGGCCAACGTCCTGACTTTC
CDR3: CASSLAETYSGANVLTF

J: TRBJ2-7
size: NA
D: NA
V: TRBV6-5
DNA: TGTGCCAGCAGCTGGGATTCTACGATCCTAAACTTC
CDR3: CASSWDSTILNF

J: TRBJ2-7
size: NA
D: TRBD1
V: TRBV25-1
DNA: TGTGCCAGCAGTGATCTTCCGGCACAGGGGGACGAGCAGTACTTC
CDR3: CASSDLPAQGDEQYF

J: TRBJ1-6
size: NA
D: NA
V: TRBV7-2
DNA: TGTGCCAGCAGCATATGGGGACCTTATAATTCACCCCTCCACTTT
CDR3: CASSIWGPYNSPLHF

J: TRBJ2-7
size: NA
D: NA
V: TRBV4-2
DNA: TGTGCCAGCAGCCATCCCTTCCGGGGCAGGGCCTACGAGCAGTACTTC
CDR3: CASSHPFRGRAYEQYF

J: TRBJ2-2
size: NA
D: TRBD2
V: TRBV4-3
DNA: TGCGCCAGCAGCCCGGGACTAGCGGGGCGTACGAGCACCGGGGAGCTGTTTTTT
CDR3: CASSPGLAGRTSTGELFF

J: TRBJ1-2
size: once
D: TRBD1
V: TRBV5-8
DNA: TGTGCCAGCAGCAGCGGACAGGGGGCGACCCCCTATGGCTACACCTTC
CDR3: CASSSGQGATPYGYTF

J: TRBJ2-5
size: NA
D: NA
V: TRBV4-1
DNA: TGCGCCAGCAGCCAAGTCGATCTTGTTGCGGTCCAAGAGACCCAGTACTTC
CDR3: CASSQVDLVAVQETQYF

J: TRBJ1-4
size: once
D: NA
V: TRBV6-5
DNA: TGTGCCAGCAGTTACTTCGGACTCAGTGAAAAACTGTTTTTT
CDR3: CASSYFGLSEKLFF

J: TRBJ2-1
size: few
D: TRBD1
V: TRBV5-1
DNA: TGCGCCAGCAGCCCCAGCGAGACAGGGTCTGGGTACAATGAGCAGTTCTTC
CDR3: CASSPSETGSGYNEQFF

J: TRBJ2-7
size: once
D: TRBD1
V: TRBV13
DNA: TGTGCCAGCAGCTTAGAGCAGGGGGCATACGAGCAGTACTTC
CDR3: CASSLEQGAYEQYF

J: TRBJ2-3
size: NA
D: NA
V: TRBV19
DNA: TGTGCCAGTAGTATATGGCAGGGTTCAGGAGATACGCAGTATTTT
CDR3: CASSIWQGSGDTQYF

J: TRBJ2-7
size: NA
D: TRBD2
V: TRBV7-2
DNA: TGTGCCAGCAGCTTCGGGGGGGGCAGGTCCTACGAGCAGTACTTC
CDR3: CASSFGGGRSYEQYF

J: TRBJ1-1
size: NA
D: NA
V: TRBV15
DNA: TGTGCCACCAGGAGGGGACGGAACACTGAAGCTTTCTTT
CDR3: CATRRGRNTEAFF

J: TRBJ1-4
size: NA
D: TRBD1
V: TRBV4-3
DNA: TGCGCCAGCAGCCCATCGGACAGGTTCTCTAATGAAAAACTGTTTTTT
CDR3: CASSPSDRFSNEKLFF

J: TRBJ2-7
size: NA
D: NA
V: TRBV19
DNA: TGTGCCAGTAGTTTCCTGAACGGGCCCGAGCAGTACTTC
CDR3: CASSFLNGPEQYF

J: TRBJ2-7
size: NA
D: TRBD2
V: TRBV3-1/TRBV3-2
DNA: TGTGCCAGCAGCCTTGGGGCGGGGGAGATCACCTACGAGCAGTACTTC
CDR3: CASSLGAGEITYEQYF

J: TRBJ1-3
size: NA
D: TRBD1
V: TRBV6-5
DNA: TGTGCCAGCAGTTGGACAGGGCAAGGAGGAAACACCATATATTTT
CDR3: CASSWTGQGGNTIYF

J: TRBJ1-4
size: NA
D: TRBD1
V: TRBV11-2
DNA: TGTGCCAGCAGCTTATCGATCCGATACCCGACAGGGGCCAACGAAAAACTGTTTTTT
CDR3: CASSLSIRYPTGANEKLFF

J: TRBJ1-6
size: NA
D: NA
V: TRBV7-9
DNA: TGTGCCAGCAGCCTCGGGGCCGGGGGCTCCTATAATTCACCCCTCCACTTT
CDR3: CASSLGAGGSYNSPLHF

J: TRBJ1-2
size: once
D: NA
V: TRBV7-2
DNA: TGTGCCAGCAGCTCGAGGATTACAGGTGGAGGCTACACCTTC
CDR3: CASSSRITGGGYTF

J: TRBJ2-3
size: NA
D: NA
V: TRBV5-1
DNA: TGCGCCAGCAGCTGGAGGGACAGTGCTAGCACAGATACGCAGTATTTT
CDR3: CASSWRDSASTDTQYF

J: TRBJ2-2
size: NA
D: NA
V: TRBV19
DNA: TGTGCCAGTAGTATTCAGGGGACCAACACCGGGGAGCTGTTTTTT
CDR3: CASSIQGTNTGELFF

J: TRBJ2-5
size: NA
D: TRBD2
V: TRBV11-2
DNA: TGTGCCAGCGGCGGGAGGGGACAAGAGACCCAGTACTTC
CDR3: CASGGRGQETQYF

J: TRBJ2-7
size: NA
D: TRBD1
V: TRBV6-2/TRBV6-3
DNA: TGTGCCAGCAGCTTTCGAGCCAGACAGGGGCTCTACGAGCAGTACTTC
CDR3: CASSFRARQGLYEQYF

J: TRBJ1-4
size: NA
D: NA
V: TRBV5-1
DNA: TGCGCCAGCAGCTTGGGGCAGGTCGATGAAAAACTGTTTTTT
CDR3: CASSLGQVDEKLFF